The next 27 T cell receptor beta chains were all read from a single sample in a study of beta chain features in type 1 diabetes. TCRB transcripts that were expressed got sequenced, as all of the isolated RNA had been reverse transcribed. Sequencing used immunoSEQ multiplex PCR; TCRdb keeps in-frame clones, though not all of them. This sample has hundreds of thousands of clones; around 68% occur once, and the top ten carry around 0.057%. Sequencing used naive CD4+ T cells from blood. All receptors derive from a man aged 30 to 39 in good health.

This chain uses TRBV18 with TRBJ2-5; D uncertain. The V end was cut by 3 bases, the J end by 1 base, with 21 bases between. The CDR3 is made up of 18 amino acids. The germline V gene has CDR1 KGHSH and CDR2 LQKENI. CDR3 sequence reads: CASSPYDYGVTSQETQYF. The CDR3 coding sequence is TGTGCCAGCTCACCCTACGATTATGGGGTTACGAGCCAAGAGACCCAGTACTTC.

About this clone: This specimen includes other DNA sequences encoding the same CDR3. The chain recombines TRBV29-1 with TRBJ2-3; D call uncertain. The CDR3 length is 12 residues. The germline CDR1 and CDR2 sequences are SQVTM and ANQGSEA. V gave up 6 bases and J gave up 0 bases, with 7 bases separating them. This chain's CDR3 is CSVDGSTDTQYF. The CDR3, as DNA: TGCAGCGTGGACGGAAGCACAGATACGCAGTATTTT.

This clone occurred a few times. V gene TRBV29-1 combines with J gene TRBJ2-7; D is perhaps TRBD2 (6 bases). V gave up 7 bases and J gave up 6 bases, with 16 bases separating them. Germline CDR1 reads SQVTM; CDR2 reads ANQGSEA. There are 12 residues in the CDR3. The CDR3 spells CSARTTTGEQYF. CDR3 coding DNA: TGCAGCGCCCGGACTACGACCGGCGAGCAGTACTTC.

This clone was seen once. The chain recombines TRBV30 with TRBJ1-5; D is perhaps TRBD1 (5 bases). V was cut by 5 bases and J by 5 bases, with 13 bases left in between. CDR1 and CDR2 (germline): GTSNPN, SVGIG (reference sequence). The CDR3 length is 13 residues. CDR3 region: CAWGRDDYQPQHF. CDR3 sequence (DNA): TGTGCCTGGGGCAGGGACGATTATCAGCCCCAGCATTTT.

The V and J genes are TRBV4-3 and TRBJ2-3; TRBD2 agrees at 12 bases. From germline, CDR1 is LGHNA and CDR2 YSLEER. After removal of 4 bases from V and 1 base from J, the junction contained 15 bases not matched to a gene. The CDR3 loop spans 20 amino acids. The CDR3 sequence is CASSPLVGASGRAGTDTQYF. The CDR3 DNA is TGCGCCAGCAGCCCCCTCGTAGGGGCTAGCGGGAGGGCCGGCACAGATACGCAGTATTTT.

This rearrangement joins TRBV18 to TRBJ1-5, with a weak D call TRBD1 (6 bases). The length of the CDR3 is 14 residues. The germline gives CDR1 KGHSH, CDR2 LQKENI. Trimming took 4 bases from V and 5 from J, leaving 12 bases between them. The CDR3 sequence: CASSQQGLDQPQHF. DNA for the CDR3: TGTGCCAGCTCACAACAGGGTTTGGATCAGCCCCAGCATTTT.

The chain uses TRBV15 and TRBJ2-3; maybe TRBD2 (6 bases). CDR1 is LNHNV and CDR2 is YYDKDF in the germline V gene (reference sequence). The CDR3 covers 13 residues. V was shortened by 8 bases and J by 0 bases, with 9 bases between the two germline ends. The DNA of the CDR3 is TGTGCCACCTCCGGAGGGAGCACAGATACGCAGTATTTT. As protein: CATSGGSTDTQYF. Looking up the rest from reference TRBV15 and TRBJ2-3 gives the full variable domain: DAMVIQNPRYQVTQFGKPVTLSCSQTLNHNVMYWYQQKSSQAPKLLFHYYDKDFNNEADTPDNFQSRRPNTSFCFLDIRSPGLGDTAMYLCATSGGSTDTQYFGPGTRLTVL.

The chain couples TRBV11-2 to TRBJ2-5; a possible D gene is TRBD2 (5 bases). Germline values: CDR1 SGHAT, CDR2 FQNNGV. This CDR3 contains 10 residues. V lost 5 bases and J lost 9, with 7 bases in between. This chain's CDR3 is CASSAEAQYF. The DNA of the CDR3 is TGTGCCAGCAGCGCGGAGGCCCAGTACTTC.

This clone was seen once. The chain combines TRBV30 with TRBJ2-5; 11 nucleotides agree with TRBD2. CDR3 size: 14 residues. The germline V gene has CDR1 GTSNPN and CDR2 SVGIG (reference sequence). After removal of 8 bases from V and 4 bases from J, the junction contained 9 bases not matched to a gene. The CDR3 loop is CARGTSGSTETQYF. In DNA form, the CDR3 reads TGTGCCCGAGGAACTAGCGGGAGTACAGAGACCCAGTACTTC.

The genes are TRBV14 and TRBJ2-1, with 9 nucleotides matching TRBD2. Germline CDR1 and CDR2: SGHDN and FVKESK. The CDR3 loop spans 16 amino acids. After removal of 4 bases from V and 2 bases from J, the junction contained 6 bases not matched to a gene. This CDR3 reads CASSPPAGGPYNEQFF. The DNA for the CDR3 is TGTGCCAGCAGCCCCCCAGCGGGGGGCCCCTACAATGAGCAGTTCTTC.

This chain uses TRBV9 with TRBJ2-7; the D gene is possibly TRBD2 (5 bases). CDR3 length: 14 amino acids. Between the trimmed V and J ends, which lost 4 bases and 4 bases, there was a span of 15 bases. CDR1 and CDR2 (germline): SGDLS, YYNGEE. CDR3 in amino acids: CASSPTAELYEQYF. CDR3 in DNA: TGTGCCAGCAGCCCCACAGCGGAGCTGTACGAGCAGTACTTC.

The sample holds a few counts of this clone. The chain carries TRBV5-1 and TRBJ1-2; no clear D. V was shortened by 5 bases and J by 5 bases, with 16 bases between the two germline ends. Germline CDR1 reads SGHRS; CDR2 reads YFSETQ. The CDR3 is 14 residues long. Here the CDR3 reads CASRLPTEYYGYTF. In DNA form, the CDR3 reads TGCGCCAGCAGACTACCGACGGAATATTATGGCTACACCTTC.

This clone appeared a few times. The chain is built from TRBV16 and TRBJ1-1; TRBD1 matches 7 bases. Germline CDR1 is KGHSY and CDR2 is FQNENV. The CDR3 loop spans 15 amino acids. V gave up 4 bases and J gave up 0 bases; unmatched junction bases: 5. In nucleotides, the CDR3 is TGTGCCAGCAGCCTTGGACAGGCGATGAACACTGAAGCTTTCTTT. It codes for CASSLGQAMNTEAFF.

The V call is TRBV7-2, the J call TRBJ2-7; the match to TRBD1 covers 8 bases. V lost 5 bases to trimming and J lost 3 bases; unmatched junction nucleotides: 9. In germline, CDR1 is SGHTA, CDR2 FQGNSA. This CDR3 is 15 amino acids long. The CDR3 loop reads CASSREAGGGYEQYF. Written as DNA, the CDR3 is TGTGCCAGCAGCCGTGAGGCAGGGGGCGGCTACGAGCAGTACTTC.

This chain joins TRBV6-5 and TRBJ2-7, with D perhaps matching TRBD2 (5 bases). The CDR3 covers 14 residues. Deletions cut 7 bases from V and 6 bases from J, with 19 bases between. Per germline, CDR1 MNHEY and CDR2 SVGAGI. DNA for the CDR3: TGTGCCAGCACTGAAAGGAGAGGGAATCGCGAGCAGTACTTC. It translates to CASTERRGNREQYF.

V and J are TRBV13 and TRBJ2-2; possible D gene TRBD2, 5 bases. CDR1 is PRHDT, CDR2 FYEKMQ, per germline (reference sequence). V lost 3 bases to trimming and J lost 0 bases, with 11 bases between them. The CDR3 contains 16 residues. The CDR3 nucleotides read TGTGCCAGCAGCTTCCCGGGAACCACGAACACCGGGGAGCTGTTTTTT. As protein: CASSFPGTTNTGELFF. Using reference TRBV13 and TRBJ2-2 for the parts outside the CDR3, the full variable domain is AAGVIQSPRHLIKEKRETATLKCYPIPRHDTVYWYQQGPGQDPQFLISFYEKMQSDKGSIPDRFSAQQFSDYHSELNMSSLELGDSALYFCASSFPGTTNTGELFFGEGSRLTVL.

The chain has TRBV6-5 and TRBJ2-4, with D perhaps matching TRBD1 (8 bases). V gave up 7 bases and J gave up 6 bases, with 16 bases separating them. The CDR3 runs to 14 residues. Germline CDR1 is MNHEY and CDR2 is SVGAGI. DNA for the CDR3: TGTGCCAGCACCATGGACAGGGAGGGAAACATTCAGTACTTC. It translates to CASTMDREGNIQYF.

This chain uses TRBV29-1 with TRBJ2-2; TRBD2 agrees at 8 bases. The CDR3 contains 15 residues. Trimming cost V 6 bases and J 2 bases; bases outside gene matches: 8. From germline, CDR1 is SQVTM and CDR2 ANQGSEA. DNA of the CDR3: TGCAGCGTCGTTAGCGGGATTGGAAACACCGGGGAGCTGTTTTTT. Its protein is CSVVSGIGNTGELFF.

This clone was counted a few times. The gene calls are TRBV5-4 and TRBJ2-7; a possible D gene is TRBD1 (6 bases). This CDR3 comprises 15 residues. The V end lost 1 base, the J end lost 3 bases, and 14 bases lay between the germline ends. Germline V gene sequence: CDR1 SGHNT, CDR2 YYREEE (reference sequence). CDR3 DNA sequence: TGTGCCAGCAGCTTGCAGGGGACCGAGATCTACGAGCAGTACTTC. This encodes CASSLQGTEIYEQYF.

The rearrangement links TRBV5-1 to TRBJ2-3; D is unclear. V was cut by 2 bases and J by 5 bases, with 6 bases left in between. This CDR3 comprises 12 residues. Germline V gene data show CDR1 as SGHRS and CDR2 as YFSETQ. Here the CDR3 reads CASSFPGDTQYF. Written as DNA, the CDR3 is TGCGCCAGCAGCTTTCCTGGAGATACGCAGTATTTT.

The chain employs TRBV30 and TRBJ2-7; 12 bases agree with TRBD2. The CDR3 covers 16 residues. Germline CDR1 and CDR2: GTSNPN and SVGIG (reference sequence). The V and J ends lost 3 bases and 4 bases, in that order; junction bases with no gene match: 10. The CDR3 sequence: CAWSAGLAGAGYEQYF. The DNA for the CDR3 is TGTGCCTGGAGCGCGGGACTAGCGGGCGCGGGGTACGAGCAGTACTTC.

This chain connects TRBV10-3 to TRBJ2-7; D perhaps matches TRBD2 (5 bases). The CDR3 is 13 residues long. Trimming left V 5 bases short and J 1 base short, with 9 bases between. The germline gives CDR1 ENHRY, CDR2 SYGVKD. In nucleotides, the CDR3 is TGTGCCATCAGTAGGGAGATATCCTACGAGCAGTACTTC. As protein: CAISREISYEQYF.

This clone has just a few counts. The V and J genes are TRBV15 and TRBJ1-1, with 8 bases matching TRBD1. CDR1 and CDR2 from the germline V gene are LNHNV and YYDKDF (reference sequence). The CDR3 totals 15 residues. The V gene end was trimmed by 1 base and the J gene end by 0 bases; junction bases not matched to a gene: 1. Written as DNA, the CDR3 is TGTGCCACCAGCAGAGTGGACAGGGTGAACACTGAAGCTTTCTTT. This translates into CATSRVDRVNTEAFF.

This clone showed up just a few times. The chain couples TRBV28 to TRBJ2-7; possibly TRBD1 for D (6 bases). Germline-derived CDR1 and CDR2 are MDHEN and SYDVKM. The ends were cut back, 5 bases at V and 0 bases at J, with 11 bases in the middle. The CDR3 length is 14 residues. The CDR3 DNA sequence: TGTGCCAGCAGTGTCCGGGACACCTCCTACGAGCAGTACTTC. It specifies CASSVRDTSYEQYF.

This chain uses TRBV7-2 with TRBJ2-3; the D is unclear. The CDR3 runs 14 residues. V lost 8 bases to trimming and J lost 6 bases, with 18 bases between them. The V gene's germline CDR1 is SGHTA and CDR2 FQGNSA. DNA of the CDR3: TGTGCCAGCGGCCTCCAATTCGGTTCGGATACGCAGTATTTT. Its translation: CASGLQFGSDTQYF.

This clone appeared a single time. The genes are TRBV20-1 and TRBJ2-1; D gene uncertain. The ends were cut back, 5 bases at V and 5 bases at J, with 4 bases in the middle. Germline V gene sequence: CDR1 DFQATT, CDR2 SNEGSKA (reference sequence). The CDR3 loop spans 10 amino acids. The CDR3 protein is CSAANNEQFF. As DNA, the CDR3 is TGCAGTGCTGCCAACAATGAGCAGTTCTTC.

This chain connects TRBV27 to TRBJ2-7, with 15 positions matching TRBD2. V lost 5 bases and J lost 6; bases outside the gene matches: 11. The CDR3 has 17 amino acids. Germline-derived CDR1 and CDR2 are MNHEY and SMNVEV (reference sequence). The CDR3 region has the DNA TGTGCCAGCAGTCTCCTTGGACTAGCGGGAGGGCGAATCGAGCAGTACTTC. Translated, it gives CASSLLGLAGGRIEQYF.